The rows below give T cell receptor beta chains drawn from one sample of a study of blood T cell repertoires in COVID-19. TCRdb's table, derived via immunoSEQ multiplex PCR, lists solely in-frame clones and lacks some. The repertoire consists of some 120,000 clones, with approximately 82% occurring once and the leading ten covering roughly 7%. The sample was peripheral blood. These receptors originate from a man aged 65 to 79 with active or convalescent COVID-19. Both conserved end residues are part of each CDR3. The order of the fields is CDR3 length, clone size, J gene, D gene, V gene, CDR3 DNA, CDR3 protein. A D gene is named only where the DNA matches it firmly. The listing skips clone size in some rows; elsewhere it reads once, few, many or a size class.

length: 14
size: .
J: TRBJ1-2
D: TRBD1
V: TRBV6-4
DNA: TGTGCCAGCAGTGAGTCGGGGGACAGCTATGGCTACACCTTC
CDR3: CASSESGDSYGYTF

length: 17
size: once
J: TRBJ2-3
D: TRBD2
V: TRBV15
DNA: TGTGCCACCAGCAGTGGCTTAGCGGGAGGGCTTACAGATACGCAGTATTTT
CDR3: CATSSGLAGGLTDTQYF

length: 13
size: .
J: TRBJ1-5
D: .
V: TRBV3-1/TRBV3-2
DNA: TGTGCCAGCAGCCTACAGATGGGCAATCCCCAGCATTTT
CDR3: CASSLQMGNPQHF

length: 14
size: .
J: TRBJ1-5
D: TRBD1
V: TRBV7-9
DNA: TGTGCCAGCAGCCCCGGGACAGGAGATCAGCCCCAGCATTTT
CDR3: CASSPGTGDQPQHF

length: 16
size: .
J: TRBJ2-7
D: TRBD2
V: TRBV18
DNA: TGTGCCAGCTCACCAGGGACTAGCGGGGGCTCCTACGAGCAGTACTTC
CDR3: CASSPGTSGGSYEQYF

length: 16
size: .
J: TRBJ2-2
D: .
V: TRBV7-2
DNA: TGTGCCAGCAGCCCGGGGGTGCGGTCGGGCACCGGGGAGCTGTTTTTT
CDR3: CASSPGVRSGTGELFF

length: 15
size: .
J: TRBJ1-1
D: .
V: TRBV28
DNA: TGTGCCAGCAGTTTAATCGGAGGGGCCAGGACTGAAGCTTTCTTT
CDR3: CASSLIGGARTEAFF

length: 15
size: .
J: TRBJ2-1
D: TRBD2
V: TRBV6-5
DNA: TGTGCCAGCAGTAACAGACTAGCCACTTACAATGAGCAGTTCTTC
CDR3: CASSNRLATYNEQFF

length: 16
size: .
J: TRBJ2-3
D: .
V: TRBV18
DNA: TGTGCCAGCTCACGGGGGGGGACAGGAGTCACAGATACGCAGTATTTT
CDR3: CASSRGGTGVTDTQYF

length: 17
size: .
J: TRBJ2-2
D: TRBD1
V: TRBV24-1
DNA: TGTGCCACCAGTGGGGTAGCAGGACAGGGCTTAACCGGGGAGCTGTTTTTT
CDR3: CATSGVAGQGLTGELFF

length: 14
size: .
J: TRBJ2-3
D: .
V: TRBV9
DNA: TGTGCCAGCAGCGTAGATGTAGTCACAGATACGCAGTATTTT
CDR3: CASSVDVVTDTQYF

length: 14
size: few
J: TRBJ2-7
D: TRBD2
V: TRBV27
DNA: TGTGCCAGCCGCCCAAGCGGGGGCTCCTACGAGCAGTACTTC
CDR3: CASRPSGGSYEQYF

length: 15
size: .
J: TRBJ1-5
D: .
V: TRBV6-2/TRBV6-3
DNA: TGTGCCAGCAGTTACGGGCAGATTGGCAATCAGCCCCAGCATTTT
CDR3: CASSYGQIGNQPQHF

length: 12
size: few
J: TRBJ1-2
D: .
V: TRBV11-3
DNA: TGTGCCAGCAGCAGAGACAGTTATGGCTACACCTTC
CDR3: CASSRDSYGYTF

length: 13
size: .
J: TRBJ1-4
D: .
V: TRBV9
DNA: TGTGCCAGCAGCTCCCTGGGGGGAGAAAAACTGTTTTTT
CDR3: CASSSLGGEKLFF

length: 13
size: .
J: TRBJ2-3
D: .
V: TRBV5-4
DNA: TGTGCCAGCAGCGCGACTAGCACAGATACGCAGTATTTT
CDR3: CASSATSTDTQYF

length: 16
size: .
J: TRBJ2-1
D: TRBD2
V: TRBV24-1
DNA: TGTGCCACCAGTGAGGCACTAGCGGAGCGACACAATGAGCAGTTCTTC
CDR3: CATSEALAERHNEQFF

length: 14
size: .
J: TRBJ1-1
D: .
V: TRBV11-2
DNA: TGTGCCAGCAGCTTATCCACGACGGGAACTGAAGCTTTCTTT
CDR3: CASSLSTTGTEAFF

length: 15
size: .
J: TRBJ2-2
D: TRBD2
V: TRBV7-2
DNA: TGTGCCAGCAGCCAACCTAGCGGGAGGGCCGGGGAGCTGTTTTTT
CDR3: CASSQPSGRAGELFF

length: 16
size: .
J: TRBJ2-1
D: TRBD1
V: TRBV18
DNA: TGTGCCAGCTCACCATTCCGGGACAGGGGTTTTAATGAGCAGTTCTTC
CDR3: CASSPFRDRGFNEQFF

length: 14
size: once
J: TRBJ1-5
D: .
V: TRBV12-5
DNA: TGTGCTAGTGGTTTCGGGAGGGTTGGGCAGCCCCAGCATTTT
CDR3: CASGFGRVGQPQHF

length: 14
size: .
J: TRBJ1-1
D: .
V: TRBV7-8
DNA: TGTGCCAGCAGCTTACCCCTTGGGAGCACTGAAGCTTTCTTT
CDR3: CASSLPLGSTEAFF

length: 16
size: .
J: TRBJ2-2
D: TRBD1
V: TRBV18
DNA: TGTGCCAGCTCACCAGACAGGGTCGGGAACACCGGGGAGCTGTTTTTT
CDR3: CASSPDRVGNTGELFF

length: 13
size: few
J: TRBJ1-1
D: .
V: TRBV29-1
DNA: TGCAGCGGGCGACAGGTTGCGGCCACTGAAGCTTTCTTT
CDR3: CSGRQVAATEAFF

length: 14
size: .
J: TRBJ2-7
D: TRBD1
V: TRBV9
DNA: TGTGCCAGCAGCACCACGGGACAGTCCTACGAGCAGTACTTC
CDR3: CASSTTGQSYEQYF

length: 15
size: .
J: TRBJ1-4
D: .
V: TRBV2
DNA: TGTGCCAGCTTCCCCGGGCGGGGGTCAGGTGAAAAACTGTTTTTT
CDR3: CASFPGRGSGEKLFF

length: 16
size: .
J: TRBJ2-3
D: TRBD1
V: TRBV5-1
DNA: TGCGCCAGCAGCGCAGAGGGGGCGCAGGGCACAGATACGCAGTATTTT
CDR3: CASSAEGAQGTDTQYF

length: 16
size: once
J: TRBJ2-5
D: .
V: TRBV5-4
DNA: TGTGCCAGCAGCTTGAGGAGGGGGGGTTACCAAGAGACCCAGTACTTC
CDR3: CASSLRRGGYQETQYF

length: 16
size: .
J: TRBJ1-4
D: TRBD1
V: TRBV2
DNA: TGTGCCAGCAGTGAAAGGGACAGTGCAACTAATGAAAAACTGTTTTTT
CDR3: CASSERDSATNEKLFF

length: 13
size: .
J: TRBJ1-1
D: .
V: TRBV19
DNA: TGTGCCAGTAGTGGACAAGTGAACACTGAAGCTTTCTTT
CDR3: CASSGQVNTEAFF

length: 17
size: .
J: TRBJ1-6
D: .
V: TRBV7-2
DNA: TGTGCCAGCAGCGCAACAGCTATGAGCTCCTATAATTCACCCCTCCACTTT
CDR3: CASSATAMSSYNSPLHF

length: 14
size: .
J: TRBJ2-7
D: TRBD1
V: TRBV28
DNA: TGTGCCAGCAGTTCCCCGGGACAGGGAACCGAGCAGTACTTC
CDR3: CASSSPGQGTEQYF

length: 15
size: few
J: TRBJ1-1
D: TRBD1
V: TRBV6-5
DNA: TGTGCCAGCAGGGCATGGGACAGGGAAAACTCTGAAGCTTTCTTT
CDR3: CASRAWDRENSEAFF

length: 18
size: .
J: TRBJ2-2
D: TRBD2
V: TRBV7-6
DNA: TGTGCCAGCAGCTTCCAGGCTAGCGGGAGGCAGGACACCGGGGAGCTGTTTTTT
CDR3: CASSFQASGRQDTGELFF